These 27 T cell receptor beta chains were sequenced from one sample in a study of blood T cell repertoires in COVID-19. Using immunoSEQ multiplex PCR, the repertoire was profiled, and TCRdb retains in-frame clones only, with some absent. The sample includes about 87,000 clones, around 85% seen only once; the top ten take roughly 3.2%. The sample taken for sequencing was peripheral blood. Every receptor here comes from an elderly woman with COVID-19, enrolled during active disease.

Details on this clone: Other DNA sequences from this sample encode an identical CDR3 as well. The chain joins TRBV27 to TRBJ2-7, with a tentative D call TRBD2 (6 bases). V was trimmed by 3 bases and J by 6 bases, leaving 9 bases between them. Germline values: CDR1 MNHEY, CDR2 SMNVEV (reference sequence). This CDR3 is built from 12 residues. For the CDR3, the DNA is TGTGCCAGCAGTTTTGGGGGGTCCGAGCAGTACTTC. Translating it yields CASSFGGSEQYF.

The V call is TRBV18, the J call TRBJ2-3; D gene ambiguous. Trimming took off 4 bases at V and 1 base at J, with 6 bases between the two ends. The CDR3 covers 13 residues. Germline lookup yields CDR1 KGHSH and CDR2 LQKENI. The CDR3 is CASSQPGTDTQYF. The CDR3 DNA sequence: TGTGCCAGCTCACAACCCGGCACAGATACGCAGTATTTT.

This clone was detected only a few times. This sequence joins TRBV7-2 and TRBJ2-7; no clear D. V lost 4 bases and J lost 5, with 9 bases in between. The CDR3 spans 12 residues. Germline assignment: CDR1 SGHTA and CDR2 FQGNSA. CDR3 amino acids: CASSSISHEQYF. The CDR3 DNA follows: TGTGCCAGCAGCTCCATTTCCCACGAGCAGTACTTC.

CDR3 loop: CASSDWGQGANEKLFF. CDR3 nucleotides: TGTGCCAGCAGTGACTGGGGACAGGGGGCGAATGAAAAACTGTTTTTT. The V gene is TRBV6-1, the J gene TRBJ1-4; 12 bases are a match to TRBD1. Germline lookup yields CDR1 MNHNS and CDR2 SASEGT. V gave up 3 bases and J gave up 5 bases; unmatched junction bases: 4. The CDR3 covers 16 residues.

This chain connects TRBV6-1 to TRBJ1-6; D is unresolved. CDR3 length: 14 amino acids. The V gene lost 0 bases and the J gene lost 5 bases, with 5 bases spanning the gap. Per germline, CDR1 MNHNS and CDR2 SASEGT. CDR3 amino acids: CASSEARNNSPLHF. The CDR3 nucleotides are TGTGCCAGCAGTGAAGCCAGGAATAATTCACCCCTCCACTTT.

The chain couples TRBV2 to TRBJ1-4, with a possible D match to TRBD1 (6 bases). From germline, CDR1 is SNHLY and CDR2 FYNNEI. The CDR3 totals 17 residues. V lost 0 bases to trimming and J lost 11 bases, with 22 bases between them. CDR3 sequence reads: CASSEAGTSGTTGKLFF. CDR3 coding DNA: TGTGCCAGCAGTGAAGCCGGGACAAGCGGGACCACGGGGAAACTGTTTTTT. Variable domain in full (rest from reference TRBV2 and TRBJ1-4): EPEVTQTPSHQVTQMGQEVILRCVPISNHLYFYWYRQILGQKVEFLVSFYNNEISEKSEIFDDQFSVERPDGSNFTLKIRSTKLEDSAMYFCASSEAGTSGTTGKLFFGSGTQLSVL.

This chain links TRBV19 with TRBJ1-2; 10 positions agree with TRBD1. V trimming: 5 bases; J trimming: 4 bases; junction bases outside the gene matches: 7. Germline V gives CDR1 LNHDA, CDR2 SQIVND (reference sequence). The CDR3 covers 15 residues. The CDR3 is CASSRQGALSYGYTF. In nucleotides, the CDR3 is TGTGCCAGTAGTCGACAGGGGGCTCTGTCCTATGGCTACACCTTC.

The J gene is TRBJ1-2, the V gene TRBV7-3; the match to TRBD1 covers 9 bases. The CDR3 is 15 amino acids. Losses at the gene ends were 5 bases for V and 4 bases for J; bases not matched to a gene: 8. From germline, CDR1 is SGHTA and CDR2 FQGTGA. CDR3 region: CASSQTGGAGYGYTF. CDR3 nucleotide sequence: TGTGCCAGCAGCCAAACAGGGGGCGCAGGCTATGGCTACACCTTC.

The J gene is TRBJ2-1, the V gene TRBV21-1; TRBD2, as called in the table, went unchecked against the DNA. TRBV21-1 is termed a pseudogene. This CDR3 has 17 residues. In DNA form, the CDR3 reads TGTGCCAGCAGCAAAGTAGGAGCGGATTACCCTTTCAATGAGCAGTTCTTC. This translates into CASSKVGADYPFNEQFF.

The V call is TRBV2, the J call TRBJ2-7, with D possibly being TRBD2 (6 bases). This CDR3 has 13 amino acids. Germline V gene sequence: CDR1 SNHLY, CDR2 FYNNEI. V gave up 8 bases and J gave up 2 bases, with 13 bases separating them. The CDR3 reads CASAGSGAYEQYF. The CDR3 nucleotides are TGTGCCAGCGCTGGTTCGGGAGCCTACGAGCAGTACTTC.

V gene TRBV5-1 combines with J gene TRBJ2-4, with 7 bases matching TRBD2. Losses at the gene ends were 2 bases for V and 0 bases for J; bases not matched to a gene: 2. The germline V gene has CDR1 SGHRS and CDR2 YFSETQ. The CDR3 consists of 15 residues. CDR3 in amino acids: CASSFSGGAKNIQYF. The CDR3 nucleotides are TGCGCCAGCAGCTTCTCGGGGGGAGCCAAAAACATTCAGTACTTC.

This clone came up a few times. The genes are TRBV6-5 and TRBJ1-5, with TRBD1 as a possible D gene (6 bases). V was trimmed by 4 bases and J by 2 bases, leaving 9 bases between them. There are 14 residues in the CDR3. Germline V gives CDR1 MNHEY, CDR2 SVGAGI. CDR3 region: CASSWSGGNQPQHF. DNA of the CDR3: TGTGCCAGCAGTTGGTCAGGGGGCAATCAGCCCCAGCATTTT.

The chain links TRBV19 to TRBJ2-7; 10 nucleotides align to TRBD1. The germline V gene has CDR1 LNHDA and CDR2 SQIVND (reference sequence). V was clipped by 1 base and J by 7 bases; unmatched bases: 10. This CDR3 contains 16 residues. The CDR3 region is CASSIGTGTGVSEQYF. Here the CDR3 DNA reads TGTGCCAGTAGTATAGGCACCGGGACAGGGGTATCTGAGCAGTACTTC.

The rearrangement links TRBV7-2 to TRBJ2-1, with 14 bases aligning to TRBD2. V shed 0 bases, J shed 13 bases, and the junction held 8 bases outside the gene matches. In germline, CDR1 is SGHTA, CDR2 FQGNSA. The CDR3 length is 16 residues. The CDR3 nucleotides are TGTGCCAGCAGCTTAGCGAGGTCCGGACTAGCGGGGGGACAGTTCTTC. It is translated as CASSLARSGLAGGQFF.

CDR3 nucleotide sequence: TGCGCCAGCAGTGTACAGGCGAACACAGATACGCAGTATTTT. As protein: CASSVQANTDTQYF. V is TRBV5-1 and J is TRBJ2-3, with D maybe TRBD1 (5 bases). In germline, CDR1 is SGHRS, CDR2 YFSETQ. The CDR3 loop spans 14 amino acids. V was cut by 5 bases and J by 2 bases, with 12 bases left in between.

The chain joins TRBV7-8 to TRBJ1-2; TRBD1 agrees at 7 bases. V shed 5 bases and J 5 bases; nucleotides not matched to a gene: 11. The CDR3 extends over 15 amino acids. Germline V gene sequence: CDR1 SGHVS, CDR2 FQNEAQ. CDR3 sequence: CASSDGTARRYGYTF. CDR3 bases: TGTGCCAGCAGCGACGGGACAGCCCGACGATATGGCTACACCTTC.

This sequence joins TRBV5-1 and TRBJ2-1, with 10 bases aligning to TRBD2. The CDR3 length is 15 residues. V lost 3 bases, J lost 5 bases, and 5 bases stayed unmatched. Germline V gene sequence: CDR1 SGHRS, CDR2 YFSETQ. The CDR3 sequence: CASSWLAGVNNEQFF. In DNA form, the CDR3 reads TGCGCCAGCAGCTGGCTAGCGGGAGTTAACAATGAGCAGTTCTTC.

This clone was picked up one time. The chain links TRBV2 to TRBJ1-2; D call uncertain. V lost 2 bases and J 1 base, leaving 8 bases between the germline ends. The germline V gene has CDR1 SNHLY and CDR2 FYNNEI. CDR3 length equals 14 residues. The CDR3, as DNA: TGTGCCAGCAGTGAAAGCCCTCATAACTATGGCTACACCTTC. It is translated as CASSESPHNYGYTF.

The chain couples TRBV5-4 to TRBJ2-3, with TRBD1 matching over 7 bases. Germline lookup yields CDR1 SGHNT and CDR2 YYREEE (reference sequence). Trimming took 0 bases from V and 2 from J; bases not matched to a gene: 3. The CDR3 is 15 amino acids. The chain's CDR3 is CASSLGQGPTDTQYF. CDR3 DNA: TGTGCCAGCAGCTTGGGACAGGGTCCCACAGATACGCAGTATTTT.

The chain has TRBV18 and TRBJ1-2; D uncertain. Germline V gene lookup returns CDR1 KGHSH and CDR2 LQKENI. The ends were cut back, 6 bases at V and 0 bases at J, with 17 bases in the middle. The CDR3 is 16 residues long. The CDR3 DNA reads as TGTGCCAGCTCTCCGGATTTGTACGGAGCTAACTATGGCTACACCTTC. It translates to CASSPDLYGANYGYTF.

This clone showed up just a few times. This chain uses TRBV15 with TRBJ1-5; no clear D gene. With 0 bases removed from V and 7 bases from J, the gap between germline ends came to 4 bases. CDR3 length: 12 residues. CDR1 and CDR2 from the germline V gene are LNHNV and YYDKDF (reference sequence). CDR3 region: CATSRDRQPQHF. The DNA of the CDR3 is TGTGCCACCAGCAGAGATCGGCAGCCCCAGCATTTT. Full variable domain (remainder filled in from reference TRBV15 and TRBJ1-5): DAMVIQNPRYQVTQFGKPVTLSCSQTLNHNVMYWYQQKSSQAPKLLFHYYDKDFNNEADTPDNFQSRRPNTSFCFLDIRSPGLGDTAMYLCATSRDRQPQHFGDGTRLSIL.

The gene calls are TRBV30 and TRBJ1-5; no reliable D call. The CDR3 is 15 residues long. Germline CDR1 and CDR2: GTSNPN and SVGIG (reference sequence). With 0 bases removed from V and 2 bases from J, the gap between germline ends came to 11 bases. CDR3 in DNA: TGTGCCTGGAGTGTACTAGAGGTGGGCAATCAGCCCCAGCATTTT. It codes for CAWSVLEVGNQPQHF.

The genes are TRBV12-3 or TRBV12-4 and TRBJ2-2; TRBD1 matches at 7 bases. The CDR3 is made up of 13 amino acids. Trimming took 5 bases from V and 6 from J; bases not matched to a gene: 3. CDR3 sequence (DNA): TGTGCCAGCAGTCCTACAGGGGCCGGGGAGCTGTTTTTT. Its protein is CASSPTGAGELFF.

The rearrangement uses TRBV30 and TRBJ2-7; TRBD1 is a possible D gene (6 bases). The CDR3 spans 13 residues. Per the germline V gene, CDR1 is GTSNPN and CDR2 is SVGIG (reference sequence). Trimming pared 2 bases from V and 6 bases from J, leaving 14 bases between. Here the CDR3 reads CAWSPLWGREQYF. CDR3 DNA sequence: TGTGCCTGGAGTCCTCTTTGGGGGCGCGAGCAGTACTTC.

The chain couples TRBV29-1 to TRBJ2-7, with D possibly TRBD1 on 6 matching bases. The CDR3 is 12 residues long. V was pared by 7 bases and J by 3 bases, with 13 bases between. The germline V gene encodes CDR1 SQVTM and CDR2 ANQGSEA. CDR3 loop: CSALDRIYEQYF. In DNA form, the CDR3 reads TGCAGCGCTTTGGACAGAATCTACGAGCAGTACTTC.

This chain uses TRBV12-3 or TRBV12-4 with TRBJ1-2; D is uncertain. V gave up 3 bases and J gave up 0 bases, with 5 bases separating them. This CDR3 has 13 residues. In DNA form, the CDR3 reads TGTGCCAGCAGTTTGGGCCCTAACTATGGCTACACCTTC. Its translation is CASSLGPNYGYTF.

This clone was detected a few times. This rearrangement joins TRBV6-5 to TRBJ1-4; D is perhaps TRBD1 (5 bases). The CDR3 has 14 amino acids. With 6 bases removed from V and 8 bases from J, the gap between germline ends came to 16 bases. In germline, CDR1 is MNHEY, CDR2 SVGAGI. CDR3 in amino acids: CASSPPRGREKLFF. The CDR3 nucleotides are TGTGCCAGCAGCCCCCCGCGGGGACGGGAAAAACTGTTTTTT.